This T cell receptor (beta chain) was captured by sequencing in a study of cytomegalovirus exposure and HLA in healthy donors. Study at large: The 120 or so validation repertoires and the approximately 670 first-cohort repertoires shared a platform, a later analysis reported.

Per germline, CDR1 ENHRY and CDR2 SYGVKD. The CDR3 runs to 14 residues. The J segment lost 3 bases and the V segment lost 6 bases, leaving 4 bases of the junction unmatched. Study-level findings and limits: The study recorded fewer than 200 TCR beta chains that were cytomegalovirus-associated. The classifier reportedly diagnosed cytomegalovirus status with high specificity and sensitivity.

As regards this clone: Its antigen is not identified.

Method: immunoSEQ multiplex PCR; TCRdb's copy keeps in-frame clones and lacks some. The sample holds more than 130,000 clones, around 90% seen once. The sample comprised PBMCs. The source of this sequence is a young woman in good health and CMV-seropositive. This chain joins TRBV10-3 and TRBJ2-3; TRBD2 agrees at 9 bases. The CDR3 spells CAIRRTSETDTQYF. CDR3 bases: TGTGCCATCAGACGGACTAGCGAAACAGATACGCAGTATTTT.